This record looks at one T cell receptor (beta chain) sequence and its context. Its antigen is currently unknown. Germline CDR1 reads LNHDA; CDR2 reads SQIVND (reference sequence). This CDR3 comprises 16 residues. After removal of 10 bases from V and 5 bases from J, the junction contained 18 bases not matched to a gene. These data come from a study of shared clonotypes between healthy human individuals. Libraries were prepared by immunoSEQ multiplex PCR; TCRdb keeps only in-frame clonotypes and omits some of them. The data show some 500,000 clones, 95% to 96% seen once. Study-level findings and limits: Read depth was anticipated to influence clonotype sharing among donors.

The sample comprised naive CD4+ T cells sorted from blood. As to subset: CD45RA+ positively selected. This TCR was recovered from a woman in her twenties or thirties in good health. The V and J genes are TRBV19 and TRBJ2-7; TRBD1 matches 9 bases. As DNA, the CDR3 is TGTGCCACACAGGGGGCGCGGGGCTCTAGGTTCCACGAGCAGTACTTC. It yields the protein CATQGARGSRFHEQYF.